Described below is a single TCR beta chain sequence and its context. Its antigen is unknown. This sample was taken from a study of T cell responses to AZD1222 COVID-19 vaccine. Study in general: Pooled in the analysis were second doses at about 4 or about 12 weeks. Findings and limits, study-wide: With dominance at 160-218 and 743-854, vaccine-associated CD4 TCRs spanned spike. Recipients of two AZD1222 doses showed rising Spike-specific TCR breadth and depth.

Only in-frame clones appear in the TCRdb table, and some are missing; sequencing was by immunoSEQ multiplex PCR. The data show 90,000 to 150,000 clones, just under 90% seen once. Germline CDR1 is MNHEY and CDR2 is SMNVEV (reference sequence). This CDR3 region has 15 residues. V lost 5 bases to trimming and J lost 2 bases; unmatched junction nucleotides: 8. The source was peripheral blood, collected on day 0 of AZD1222 vaccination. The origin of this receptor is an adult in good health. The chain employs TRBV27 and TRBJ2-5, with 7 bases identical to TRBD1. The CDR3 sequence: CASSPRPGQQETQYF. DNA of the CDR3: TGTGCCAGCAGTCCCCGTCCGGGACAGCAAGAGACCCAGTACTTC.